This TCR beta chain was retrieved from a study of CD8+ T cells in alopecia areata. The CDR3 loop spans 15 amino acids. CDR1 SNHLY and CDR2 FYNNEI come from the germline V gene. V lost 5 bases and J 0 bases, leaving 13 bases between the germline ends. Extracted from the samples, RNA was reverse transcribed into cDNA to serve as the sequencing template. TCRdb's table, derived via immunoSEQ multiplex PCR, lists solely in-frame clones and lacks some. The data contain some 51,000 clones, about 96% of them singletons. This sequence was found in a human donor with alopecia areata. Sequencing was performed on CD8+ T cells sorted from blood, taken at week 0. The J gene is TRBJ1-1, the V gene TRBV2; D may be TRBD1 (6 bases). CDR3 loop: CASSFPTGMNTEAFF. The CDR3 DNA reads TGTGCCAGCAGTTTCCCGACAGGCATGAACACTGAAGCTTTCTTT.